These T cell receptor beta chains were read from a single sample in a study of blood T cell repertoires in COVID-19. This table comes from immunoSEQ multiplex PCR, and its TCRdb copy is limited to in-frame clones, with some not included. The table has 300,000 or so clones, roughly 86% seen once. The sample comprised PBMCs or T cells enriched from blood (not recorded which). These receptors came from a woman between 45 and 60 years old who had been exposed to COVID-19. CDR3s include the opening cysteine and the closing phenylalanine or tryptophan. The D gene is left open where the match is weak.

D	V	J	CDR3
TRBD1	TRBV29-1	TRBJ1-1	CSAQGTGLLEAFF
NA	TRBV15	TRBJ2-7	CATSRDMGLSYEQYF
TRBD1	TRBV7-9	TRBJ1-6	CASSLDGADRGNSPLHF
NA	TRBV5-1	TRBJ1-4	CASSPGGGGEKLFF
NA	TRBV18	TRBJ1-1	CASSPGRQNTEAFF
TRBD1	TRBV2	TRBJ1-6	CASRGTGGLDSPLHF
NA	TRBV6-5	TRBJ1-2	CASSYGQGRGYTF
TRBD2	TRBV28	TRBJ2-1	CASSRATAGILREQFF
NA	TRBV19	TRBJ1-2	CASSAQGYGYTF
TRBD2	TRBV4-1	TRBJ2-2	CASSQAHGSGGIDTGELFF
NA	TRBV10-2	TRBJ1-5	CASSLENQPQHF
TRBD1	TRBV5-1	TRBJ1-2	CASSSQGSYGYTF
TRBD1	TRBV15	TRBJ1-4	CATSRDGTELNEKLFF
NA	TRBV9	TRBJ2-7	CASSVATGGTYEQYF
NA	TRBV11-2	TRBJ2-7	CASSLPDVGRYEQYF
TRBD1	TRBV2	TRBJ1-1	CASSGGQGTGTEAFF
TRBD1	TRBV11-3	TRBJ2-7	CASSLAPDRSHEQYF
TRBD1	TRBV4-2	TRBJ2-1	CASSHLQGNEQFF
TRBD1	TRBV5-8	TRBJ2-1	CASSLGQGKVHEQFF
TRBD1	TRBV5-1	TRBJ1-2	CASSSGQGAHGYTF
TRBD2	TRBV5-4	TRBJ2-5	CATSGGTSGGARETQYF
NA	TRBV4-2	TRBJ2-1	CASSQDIQEYATYNEQFF
NA	TRBV5-1	TRBJ1-6	CASSLGSSYNSPLHF
NA	TRBV3-1/TRBV3-2	TRBJ2-3	CASSQGGYFSALDSYTDTQYF
NA	TRBV12-2	TRBJ1-1	CASRQTKTGKTKPNTEAFF
TRBD1	TRBV27	TRBJ2-2	CASSFNRGGSTWNTGELFF
NA	TRBV7-9	TRBJ1-1	CASSEAAGMNTEAFF
TRBD1	TRBV7-9	TRBJ2-3	CASSLAMGQGNTQYF
NA	TRBV4-2	TRBJ1-5	CASSQDSQSNQPQHF
TRBD2	TRBV7-2	TRBJ2-1	CASSQTSGGSNEQFF
NA	TRBV5-4	TRBJ1-6	CASSSPDGQYNSPLHF
TRBD1	TRBV3-1/TRBV3-2	TRBJ1-2	CASSQNTGGYGYTF
NA	TRBV5-4	TRBJ1-1	CASSPSQGRGTEAFF
NA	TRBV6-5	TRBJ1-1	CASTPGGIPNTEAFF
TRBD1	TRBV19	TRBJ1-2	CASRGGQVSGYTF
NA	TRBV28	TRBJ1-1	CASSITGNTEAFF
NA	TRBV20-1	TRBJ1-3	CSAGSGNTIYF
NA	TRBV6-5	TRBJ2-7	CASSYQWGPYEQYF
NA	TRBV6-1	TRBJ1-2	CASSEAPTEGYTF
NA	TRBV28	TRBJ1-1	CASSLNRRNTEAFF
TRBD1	TRBV3-1/TRBV3-2	TRBJ2-2	CASSPAGGTITGELFF